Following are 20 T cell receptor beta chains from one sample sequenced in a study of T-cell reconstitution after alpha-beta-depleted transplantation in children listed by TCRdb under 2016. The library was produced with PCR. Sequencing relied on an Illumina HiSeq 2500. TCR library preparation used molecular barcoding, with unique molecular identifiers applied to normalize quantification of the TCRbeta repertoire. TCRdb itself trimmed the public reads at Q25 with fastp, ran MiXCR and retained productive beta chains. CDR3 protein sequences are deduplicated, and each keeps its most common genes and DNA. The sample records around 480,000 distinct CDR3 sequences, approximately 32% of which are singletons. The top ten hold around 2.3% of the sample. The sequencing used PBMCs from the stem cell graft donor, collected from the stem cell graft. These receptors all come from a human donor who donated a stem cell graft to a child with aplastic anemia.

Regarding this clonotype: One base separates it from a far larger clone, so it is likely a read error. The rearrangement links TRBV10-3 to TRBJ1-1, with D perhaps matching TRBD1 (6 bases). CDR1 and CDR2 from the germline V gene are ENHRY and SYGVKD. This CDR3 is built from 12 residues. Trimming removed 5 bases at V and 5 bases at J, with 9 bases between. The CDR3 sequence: CAISLGGTEAFF. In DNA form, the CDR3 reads TGTGCCATCAGTTTAGGGGGGACTGAAGCTTTCTTT.

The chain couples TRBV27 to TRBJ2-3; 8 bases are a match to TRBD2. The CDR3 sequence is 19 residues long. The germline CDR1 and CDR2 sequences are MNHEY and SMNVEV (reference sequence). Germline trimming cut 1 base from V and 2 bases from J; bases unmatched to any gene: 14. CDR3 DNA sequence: TGTGCCAGCAGTTTATATGGCCCCAGGGTAGCGGGGAACACAGATACGCAGTATTTT. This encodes CASSLYGPRVAGNTDTQYF.

DNA of the CDR3: TGTGCCAGCAGATCGGACAGCTACAATGAGCAGTTCTTC. Its translation is CASRSDSYNEQFF. The chain employs TRBV6-2 or TRBV6-3 and TRBJ2-1; a possible D gene is TRBD1 (6 bases). Germline V gives CDR1 MNHEY, CDR2 SVGEGT. The CDR3 length is 13 residues. The V end lost 6 bases, the J end lost 3 bases, and 9 bases lay between the germline ends.

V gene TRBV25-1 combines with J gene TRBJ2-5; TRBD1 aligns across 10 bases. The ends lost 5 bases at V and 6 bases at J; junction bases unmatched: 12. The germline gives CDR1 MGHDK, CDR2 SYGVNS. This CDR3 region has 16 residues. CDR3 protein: CASSPRDRGGFKTQYF. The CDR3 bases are TGTGCCAGCAGTCCCCGGGACAGGGGAGGTTTTAAGACCCAGTACTTC.

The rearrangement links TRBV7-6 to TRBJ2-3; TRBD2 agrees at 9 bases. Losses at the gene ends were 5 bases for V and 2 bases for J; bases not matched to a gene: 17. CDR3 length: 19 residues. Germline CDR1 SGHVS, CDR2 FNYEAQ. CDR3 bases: TGTGCCAGCAGCAACCCCAGGGCAGTTAGCGGGAGCAACACAGATACGCAGTATTTT. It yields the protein CASSNPRAVSGSNTDTQYF.

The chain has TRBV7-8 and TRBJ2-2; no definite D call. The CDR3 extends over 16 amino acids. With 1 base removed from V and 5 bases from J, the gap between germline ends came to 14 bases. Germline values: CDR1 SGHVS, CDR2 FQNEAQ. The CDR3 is CASSLGASYLTGELFF. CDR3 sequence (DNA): TGTGCCAGCAGCTTAGGAGCGTCCTACTTGACCGGGGAGCTGTTTTTT. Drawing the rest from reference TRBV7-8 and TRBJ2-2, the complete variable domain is GAGVSQSPRYKVAKRGQDVALRCDPISGHVSLFWYQQALGQGPEFLTYFQNEAQLDKSGLPSDRFFAERPEGSVSTLKIQRTQQEDSAVYLCASSLGASYLTGELFFGEGSRLTVL.

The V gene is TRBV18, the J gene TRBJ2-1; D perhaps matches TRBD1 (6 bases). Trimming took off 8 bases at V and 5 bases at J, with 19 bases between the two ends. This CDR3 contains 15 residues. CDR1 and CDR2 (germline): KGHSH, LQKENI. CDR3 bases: TGTGCCAGCCGCATCACAGGGAGTAGAAACAATGAGCAGTTCTTC. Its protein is CASRITGSRNNEQFF.

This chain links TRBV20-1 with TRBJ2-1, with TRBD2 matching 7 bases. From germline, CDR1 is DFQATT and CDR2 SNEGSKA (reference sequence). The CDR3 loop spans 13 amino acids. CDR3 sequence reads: CSGREASYNEQFF. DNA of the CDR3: TGCAGCGGCCGGGAGGCTTCCTACAATGAGCAGTTCTTC.

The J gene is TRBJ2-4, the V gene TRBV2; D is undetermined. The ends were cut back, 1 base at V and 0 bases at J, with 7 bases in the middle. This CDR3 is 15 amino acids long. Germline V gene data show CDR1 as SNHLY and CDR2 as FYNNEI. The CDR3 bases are TGTGCCAGCAGTGAAGGGATGTTAGCCAAAAACATTCAGTACTTC. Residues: CASSEGMLAKNIQYF.

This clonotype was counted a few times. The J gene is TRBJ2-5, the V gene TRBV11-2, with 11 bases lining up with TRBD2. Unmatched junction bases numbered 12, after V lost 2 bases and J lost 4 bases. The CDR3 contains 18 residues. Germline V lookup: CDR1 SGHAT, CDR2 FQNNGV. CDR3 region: CASSLILAGGPFRETQYF. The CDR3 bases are TGTGCCAGCAGCTTAATCTTAGCGGGAGGGCCATTTAGAGAGACCCAGTACTTC.

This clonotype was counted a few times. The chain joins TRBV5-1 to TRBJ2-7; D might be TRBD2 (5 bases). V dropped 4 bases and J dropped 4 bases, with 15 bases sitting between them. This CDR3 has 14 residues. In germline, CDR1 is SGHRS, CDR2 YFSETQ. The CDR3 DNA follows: TGCGCCAGCAGCATGGACTCGGGAATATACGAGCAGTACGTC. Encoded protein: CASSMDSGIYEQYV.

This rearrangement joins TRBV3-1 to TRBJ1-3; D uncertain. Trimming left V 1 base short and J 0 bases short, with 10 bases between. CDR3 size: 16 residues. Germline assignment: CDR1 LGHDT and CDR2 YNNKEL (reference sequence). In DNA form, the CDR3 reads TGTGCCAGCAGCCAAGGTCCTGTGAACTCTGGAAACACCATATATTTT. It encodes CASSQGPVNSGNTIYF.

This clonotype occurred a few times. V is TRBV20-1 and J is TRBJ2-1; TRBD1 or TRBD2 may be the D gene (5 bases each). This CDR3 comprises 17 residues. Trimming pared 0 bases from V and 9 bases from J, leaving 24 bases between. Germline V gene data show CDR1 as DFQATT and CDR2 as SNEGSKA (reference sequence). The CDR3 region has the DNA TGCAGTGCTAGAGATGGGGCCAGGGCCGAGCGGCAGAGTGAGCAGTTCTTC. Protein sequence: CSARDGARAERQSEQFF.

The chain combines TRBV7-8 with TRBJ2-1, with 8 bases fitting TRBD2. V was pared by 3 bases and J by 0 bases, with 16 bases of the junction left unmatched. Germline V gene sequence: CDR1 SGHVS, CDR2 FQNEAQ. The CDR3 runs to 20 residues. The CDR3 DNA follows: TGTGCCAGCAGCTTTAGGTGGACGGGAGGGCCTGGGGGCTCCTACAATGAGCAGTTCTTC. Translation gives CASSFRWTGGPGGSYNEQFF.

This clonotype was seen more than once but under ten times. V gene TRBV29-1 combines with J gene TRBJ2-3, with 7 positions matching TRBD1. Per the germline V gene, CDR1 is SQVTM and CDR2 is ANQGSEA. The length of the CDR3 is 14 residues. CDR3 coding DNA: TGCAGTTCCAGACAGGGACCTAGCACAGATACGCAGTATTTT. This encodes CSSRQGPSTDTQYF.

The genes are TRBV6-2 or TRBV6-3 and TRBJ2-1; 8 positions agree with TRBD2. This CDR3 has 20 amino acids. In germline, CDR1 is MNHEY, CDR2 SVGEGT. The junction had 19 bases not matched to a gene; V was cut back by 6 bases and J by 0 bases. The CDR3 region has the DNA TGTGCCAGCAGCCCGGCAACGAGCGGGAGAAAGTACAGCTCCTACAATGAGCAGTTCTTC. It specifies CASSPATSGRKYSSYNEQFF.

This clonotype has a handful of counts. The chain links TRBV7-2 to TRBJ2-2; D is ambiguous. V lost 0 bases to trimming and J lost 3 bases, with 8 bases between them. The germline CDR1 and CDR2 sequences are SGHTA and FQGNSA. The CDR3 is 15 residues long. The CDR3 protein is CASSLAPDYTGELFF. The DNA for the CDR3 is TGTGCCAGCAGCTTAGCTCCTGACTACACCGGGGAGCTGTTTTTT.

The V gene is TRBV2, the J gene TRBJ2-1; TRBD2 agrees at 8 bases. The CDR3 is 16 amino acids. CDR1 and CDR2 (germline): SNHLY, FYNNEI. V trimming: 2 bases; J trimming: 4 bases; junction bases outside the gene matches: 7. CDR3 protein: CASSELGGRLYNEQFF. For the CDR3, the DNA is TGTGCCAGCAGTGAATTGGGCGGGAGGCTTTACAATGAGCAGTTCTTC.

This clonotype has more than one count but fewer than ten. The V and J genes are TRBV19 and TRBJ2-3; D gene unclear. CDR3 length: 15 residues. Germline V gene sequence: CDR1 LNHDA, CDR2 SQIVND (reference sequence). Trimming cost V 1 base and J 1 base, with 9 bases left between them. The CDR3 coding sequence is TGTGCCAGTAGTATAGGACGGTGGGGCACAGATACGCAGTATTTT. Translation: CASSIGRWGTDTQYF.

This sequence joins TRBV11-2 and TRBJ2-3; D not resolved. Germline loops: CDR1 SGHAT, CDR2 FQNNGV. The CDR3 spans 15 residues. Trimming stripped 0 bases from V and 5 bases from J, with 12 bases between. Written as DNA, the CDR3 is TGTGCCAGCAGCTTAGATTCCCTAGGCAGAGATACGCAGTATTTT. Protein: CASSLDSLGRDTQYF.